A single sample gave rise to the 30 T cell receptor beta chains below, sequenced in a study of T cell responses to AZD1222 COVID-19 vaccine. Only in-frame clones appear in the TCRdb table, and some are missing; sequencing was by immunoSEQ multiplex PCR. Of 170,000 or so clones listed, 75% to 95% are singletons. The sample was peripheral blood, taken on day 0 of AZD1222 vaccination. These receptors were collected from an adult in good health.

V usage is TRBV11-1 and J usage is TRBJ2-3; 8 positions agree with TRBD2. Germline lookup yields CDR1 SGHAT and CDR2 FQDESV (reference sequence). Losses at the gene ends were 2 bases for V and 1 base for J; bases not matched to a gene: 2. The CDR3 covers 15 residues. The DNA of the CDR3 is TGTGCCAGCAGCTTACACGGGGGGGGCACAGATACGCAGTATTTT. Amino acids: CASSLHGGGTDTQYF.

The chain is built from TRBV4-2 and TRBJ2-5, with no clear D. Trimming pared 2 bases from V and 3 bases from J, leaving 16 bases between. The CDR3 sequence is 16 residues long. Germline loops: CDR1 LGHNA, CDR2 YNFKEQ. CDR3: CASSQWGNRVEETQYF. DNA for the CDR3: TGTGCCAGCAGCCAATGGGGTAATCGGGTAGAAGAGACCCAGTACTTC.

The chain couples TRBV12-1 to TRBJ1-4; the DNA was not used to check the table's D call, TRBD1. TRBV12-1 is a pseudogene segment. This CDR3 spans 17 amino acids. The CDR3 is CASSFLSLAATNEKLFF. The DNA for the CDR3 is TGTGCCAGCAGCTTTTTAAGTTTGGCAGCAACTAATGAAAAACTGTTTTTT.

This clone appeared a single time. The gene calls are TRBV7-2 and TRBJ2-7; D is perhaps TRBD1 (6 bases). CDR3 size: 14 residues. Looked up from germline, CDR1 is SGHTA and CDR2 is FQGNSA. The V end lost 5 bases, the J end lost 1 base, and 12 bases lay between the germline ends. In DNA, the CDR3 is TGTGCCAGCAGCCGGCCCGGGACATCCTACGAGCAGTACTTC. It specifies CASSRPGTSYEQYF.

The V gene is TRBV2, the J gene TRBJ2-7; D gene uncertain. The CDR3 has 16 residues. The germline CDR1 and CDR2 sequences are SNHLY and FYNNEI. The germline V and J ends were trimmed by 2 bases and 6 bases, with 20 bases remaining between them. The CDR3: CASSEYLDGYSGEQYF. The CDR3 bases are TGTGCCAGCAGTGAATATTTGGACGGTTACTCGGGCGAGCAGTACTTC. The full variable domain, its missing parts supplied by reference TRBV2 and TRBJ2-7, is EPEVTQTPSHQVTQMGQEVILRCVPISNHLYFYWYRQILGQKVEFLVSFYNNEISEKSEIFDDQFSVERPDGSNFTLKIRSTKLEDSAMYFCASSEYLDGYSGEQYFGPGTRLTVT.

The chain links TRBV18 to TRBJ1-1; D gene uncertain. Germline V gives CDR1 KGHSH, CDR2 LQKENI. The CDR3 spans 15 residues. V was clipped by 1 base and J by 6 bases, with 15 bases between them. This chain's CDR3 is CASSPRFMDPAEAFF. In DNA, the CDR3 is TGTGCCAGCTCACCACGATTCATGGACCCCGCTGAAGCTTTCTTT.

The CDR3 here is CASSPISNEQFF. For the CDR3, the DNA is TGTGCCAGCAGCCCCATAAGCAATGAGCAGTTCTTC. This sequence joins TRBV3-1 (or the pseudogene TRBV3-2) and TRBJ2-1; D is unclear. The CDR3 extends over 12 amino acids. Germline assignment: CDR1 LGHDT and CDR2 YNNKEL (reference sequence). Trimming removed 4 bases from V and 6 bases from J, with 7 bases in between.

The CDR3 here is CASSSRENYGYTF. The DNA for the CDR3 is TGTGCCAGCAGTTCCCGGGAGAACTATGGCTACACCTTC. The rearrangement links TRBV12-3 or TRBV12-4 to TRBJ1-2, with no clear D. This CDR3 is 13 amino acids long. V was cut by 4 bases and J by 2 bases, with 8 bases left in between.

The rearrangement joins TRBV6-6 to TRBJ1-1, with D maybe TRBD1 (5 bases). V dropped 2 bases and J dropped 6 bases, with 16 bases sitting between them. The CDR3 contains 15 residues. The germline CDR1 and CDR2 sequences are MNHNY and SVGAGI (reference sequence). The CDR3 protein is CASSYDSNLHPEAFF. For the CDR3, the DNA is TGTGCCAGCAGTTACGACAGTAACTTACATCCTGAAGCTTTCTTT.

V gene TRBV2 combines with J gene TRBJ1-2; TRBD1 is a possible D gene (6 bases). V lost 4 bases to trimming and J lost 4 bases, with 16 bases between them. The germline gives CDR1 SNHLY, CDR2 FYNNEI. This CDR3 contains 15 residues. The CDR3 loop reads CASSVERQELYGYTF. CDR3 coding DNA: TGTGCCAGCAGTGTCGAGCGACAGGAGCTCTATGGCTACACCTTC.

This chain's CDR3 is CASSLGGQGRETQYF. CDR3 coding DNA: TGTGCCAGCAGCTTGGGAGGACAGGGACGAGAGACCCAGTACTTC. The chain employs TRBV7-2 and TRBJ2-5, with 8 positions matching TRBD1. V dropped 3 bases and J dropped 4; count of bases not matched to a gene: 7. This CDR3 is 15 amino acids long. Looked up from germline, CDR1 is SGHTA and CDR2 is FQGNSA.

This sequence joins TRBV19 and TRBJ2-1; a weak D match, TRBD2 (6 bases). Germline-derived CDR1 and CDR2 are LNHDA and SQIVND (reference sequence). This CDR3 region has 14 residues. The V end was cut by 6 bases, the J end by 6 bases, with 15 bases between. CDR3 nucleotides: TGTGCCAGTAGAAATTTCGGGACTTTCAATGAGCAGTTCTTC. Protein product: CASRNFGTFNEQFF.

DNA of the CDR3: TGTGCCAGCAGCTCTCAAGAAGCCGCGGACACCATATATTTT. Its translation is CASSSQEAADTIYF. The chain has TRBV7-3 and TRBJ1-3; D remains ambiguous. This CDR3 has 14 amino acids. The V end was cut by 4 bases, the J end by 8 bases, with 15 bases between. The germline V gene has CDR1 SGHTA and CDR2 FQGTGA.

The V call is TRBV4-2, the J call TRBJ1-4; D is uncertain. The CDR3 covers 16 residues. Germline values: CDR1 LGHNA, CDR2 YNFKEQ. Between the trimmed V and J ends, which lost 1 base and 0 bases, there was a span of 9 bases. The CDR3 nucleotides are TGTGCCAGCAGCCAAGGGACCGCAGCAACTAATGAAAAACTGTTTTTT. Protein product: CASSQGTAATNEKLFF.

The J gene is TRBJ1-2, the V gene TRBV5-1; D remains unclear. V was pared by 0 bases and J by 3 bases, with 9 bases between. This CDR3 has 14 residues. Germline lookup yields CDR1 SGHRS and CDR2 YFSETQ. CDR3 coding DNA: TGCGCCAGCAGCTTGGAGGTCAGTTACTATGGCTACACCTTC. It codes for CASSLEVSYYGYTF.

The J gene is TRBJ1-1, the V gene TRBV7-2, with a weak D call TRBD1 (6 bases). V was cut by 7 bases and J by 4 bases, with 19 bases left in between. CDR1 is SGHTA, CDR2 FQGNSA, per germline. The CDR3 is 15 residues long. The CDR3 loop is CASTPQAGARTEAFF. The CDR3 DNA sequence: TGTGCCAGCACCCCACAGGCGGGGGCGCGCACTGAAGCTTTCTTT.

This chain uses TRBV5-1 with TRBJ1-2; TRBD1 is a possible D gene (5 bases). The V gene lost 5 bases and the J gene lost 4 bases, with 12 bases spanning the gap. The CDR3 spans 13 residues. In germline, CDR1 is SGHRS, CDR2 YFSETQ. The CDR3: CASRVTVSYGYTF. The DNA for the CDR3 is TGCGCCAGCAGAGTGACAGTCAGCTATGGCTACACCTTC.

The table lists this clone with a count of one. Other DNA sequences in the sample encode the same CDR3. The genes are TRBV6-2 or TRBV6-3 and TRBJ1-2, with TRBD1 identical over 7 bases. Germline trimming cut 2 bases from V and 4 bases from J; bases unmatched to any gene: 4. Germline V gene sequence: CDR1 MNHEY, CDR2 SVGEGT. The CDR3 is made up of 14 amino acids. This chain's CDR3 is CASSYAGTAYGYTF. CDR3 DNA sequence: TGTGCCAGCAGTTACGCCGGGACAGCCTATGGCTACACCTTC.

This chain uses TRBV7-8 with TRBJ2-7; D gene unclear. The CDR3 has 13 residues. V lost 5 bases, J lost 2 bases, and 10 bases lay in between. Looked up from germline, CDR1 is SGHVS and CDR2 is FQNEAQ. CDR3 loop: CASSPRLPYEQYF. The CDR3 DNA reads as TGTGCCAGCAGCCCCCGGCTTCCCTACGAGCAGTACTTC.

Turning to this clone: The sample contains more than one DNA sequence encoding this CDR3. The CDR3 coding sequence is TGTGCCAGCAGTTACTTAGGGGGCACTGAAGCTTTCTTT. Its translation: CASSYLGGTEAFF. This chain joins TRBV6-2 or TRBV6-3 and TRBJ1-1, with TRBD1 as a possible D gene (6 bases). The CDR3 loop spans 13 amino acids. The germline V gene encodes CDR1 MNHEY and CDR2 SVGEGT. Trimming cost V 1 base and J 4 bases, with 7 bases left between them.

The gene calls are TRBV6-5 and TRBJ2-5; TRBD2 aligns across 9 bases. V lost 6 bases to trimming and J lost 4 bases; unmatched junction nucleotides: 9. Germline V CDR1 and CDR2: MNHEY, SVGAGI. The CDR3 is 15 residues long. The CDR3 region is CASSFRGLATETQYF. The CDR3 bases are TGTGCCAGCAGCTTCCGAGGACTAGCGACAGAGACCCAGTACTTC.

The rearrangement uses TRBV6-5 and TRBJ2-3, with D hard to call. V was pared by 4 bases and J by 6 bases, with 11 bases between. This CDR3 comprises 13 residues. CDR1 MNHEY and CDR2 SVGAGI come from the germline V gene. The DNA for the CDR3 is TGTGCCAGCAGTTCGCAGATTTACGATACGCAGTATTTT. This gives the protein CASSSQIYDTQYF.

The rearrangement joins TRBV10-3 to TRBJ2-3; TRBD2 matches at 7 bases. Germline CDR1 reads ENHRY; CDR2 reads SYGVKD. There are 14 residues in the CDR3. With 8 bases clipped from V and 3 bases from J, the junction kept 8 bases outside the gene matches. CDR3 region: CAIGSSGATDTQYF. In DNA, the CDR3 is TGTGCCATCGGGTCTAGCGGAGCTACAGATACGCAGTATTTT.

This clone occurred once. The genes are TRBV7-3 and TRBJ2-3, with 12 bases fitting TRBD2. Trimming at V came to 0 bases and at J to 9 bases, leaving 4 bases not matched to a gene. The CDR3 totals 15 residues. Germline V gene data show CDR1 as SGHTA and CDR2 as FQGTGA. The CDR3 spells CASSLTRTSGDTQYF. The DNA of the CDR3 is TGTGCCAGCAGCTTAACCCGGACTAGCGGGGACACGCAGTATTTT.

The V and J genes are TRBV9 and TRBJ2-1; the D is unclear. Germline V gene data show CDR1 as SGDLS and CDR2 as YYNGEE. The CDR3 consists of 15 residues. The V end lost 1 base, the J end lost 5 bases, and 13 bases lay between the germline ends. The CDR3 is CASSVHPSPNNEQFF. DNA of the CDR3: TGTGCCAGCAGCGTACATCCCAGTCCCAACAATGAGCAGTTCTTC.

CDR3 region: CASMPRGRVNTEAFF. Here the CDR3 DNA reads TGTGCCAGCATGCCGAGGGGGCGGGTGAACACTGAAGCTTTCTTT. V is TRBV7-8 and J is TRBJ1-1, with 7 bases identical to TRBD1. After removal of 7 bases from V and 0 bases from J, the junction contained 8 bases not matched to a gene. The CDR3 sequence is 15 residues long. From germline, CDR1 is SGHVS and CDR2 FQNEAQ.

V usage is TRBV18 and J usage is TRBJ1-2; 7 positions agree with TRBD1. The CDR3 runs to 15 residues. Losses at the gene ends were 3 bases for V and 2 bases for J; bases not matched to a gene: 6. Germline CDR1 KGHSH, CDR2 LQKENI. Here the CDR3 reads CASSPGTAGNYGYTF. The DNA for the CDR3 is TGTGCCAGCTCACCCGGGACAGCCGGGAACTATGGCTACACCTTC.

This chain uses TRBV25-1 with TRBJ1-1, with a possible D match to TRBD1 (5 bases). CDR1 and CDR2 (germline): MGHDK, SYGVNS. Trimming took 0 bases from V and 1 from J, leaving 9 bases between them. The CDR3 sequence is 15 residues long. The CDR3 loop reads CASSEYKGTNTEAFF. The CDR3 DNA sequence: TGTGCCAGCAGTGAATATAAGGGGACGAACACTGAAGCTTTCTTT.

This CDR3 is CAISPRGGDNEQFF. The CDR3 bases are TGTGCCATCAGTCCCCGCGGGGGCGACAATGAGCAGTTCTTC. V is TRBV10-3 and J is TRBJ2-1; possibly TRBD2 for D (7 bases). Germline CDR1 and CDR2: ENHRY and SYGVKD. Trimming cost V 5 bases and J 5 bases, with 13 bases left between them. This CDR3 is built from 14 residues.

The chain is built from TRBV29-1 and TRBJ2-7, with TRBD1 matching 9 bases. With 8 bases clipped from V and 7 bases from J, the junction kept 9 bases outside the gene matches. Germline V gene data show CDR1 as SQVTM and CDR2 as ANQGSEA. The CDR3 runs to 12 residues. CDR3 in DNA: TGCAGCACACGACAGGGGGATGGGGAGCAGTACTTC. This codes for CSTRQGDGEQYF.